This passage covers 17 T cell receptor beta chains from one sample sequenced in a study of Graves' ophthalmopathy and Graves' hyperthyroidism. The study amplified TCR beta CDR3 regions using RNA transcripts. Second-round multiplex PCR came after first-round RT-PCR with HTBI primers. TCRdb ran MiXCR on the multiplex PCR reads and lists one entry per CDR3 protein. This table has 450,000 to 600,000 distinct CDR3 sequences, 35% to 45% appearing once. Sequencing input: peripheral blood or thyroid tissue (not recorded which). Receptor source: an adult man with Graves' hyperthyroidism.

This clonotype was seen a handful of times. The junction differs from germline at one of its ends, possibly a read error. The rearrangement joins TRBV5-1 to TRBJ2-7, with D perhaps assigned TRBD1 or TRBD2 (6 bases each). The CDR3 sequence is 15 residues long. Germline CDR1 is SGHRS and CDR2 is YFSETQ. CDR3 nucleotide sequence: TGTGCCAGCAGCGCCCACCTCTTAGGGGGGTACGAGCAGTACTTC. Encoded protein: CASSAHLLGGYEQYF. Full variable domain (missing parts from reference TRBV5-1 and TRBJ2-7): KAGVTQTPRYLIKTRGQQVTLSCSPISGHRSVSWYQQTPGQGLQFLFEYFSETQRNKGNFPGRFSGRQFSNSRSEMNVSTLELGDSALYLCASSAHLLGGYEQYFGPGTRLTVT.

This clonotype was seen only once. The rearrangement links TRBV19 to TRBJ2-3; D gene unclear. Germline CDR1 and CDR2: LNHDA and SQIVND (reference sequence). This CDR3 spans 13 amino acids. V gave up 3 bases and J gave up 6 bases, with 10 bases separating them. CDR3 in DNA: TGTGCCAGTAGTATTCGAACTGTGGATACGCAGTATTTT. Translated, it gives CASSIRTVDTQYF.

This clonotype was picked up a small number of times. V and J are TRBV25-1 and TRBJ1-5; D unresolved. V lost 6 bases and J lost 11, with 32 bases in between. Germline-derived CDR1 and CDR2 are MGHDK and SYGVNS. This CDR3 contains 18 residues. The CDR3 nucleotides are TGTGCCAGCAGGCTTGGGGTCCCCCCTCCCGGGCCAGGAACAGCCCAGCATTTT. It yields the protein CASRLGVPPPGPGTAQHF. The whole variable domain, filled in from reference TRBV25-1 and TRBJ1-5, reads EADIYQTPRYLVIGTGKKITLECSQTMGHDKMYWYQQDPGMELHLIHYSYGVNSTEKGDLSSESTVSRIRTEHFPLTLESARPSHTSQYLCASRLGVPPPGPGTAQHFGDGTRLSIL.

This clonotype was counted at least ten times. The chain's CDR3 is CASSYDPSGGSYEQYF. The CDR3 DNA reads TGTGCCAGCAGTTACGACCCTAGCGGGGGCTCCTACGAGCAGTACTTC. The rearrangement links TRBV6-1 to TRBJ2-7, with 10 bases aligning to TRBD2. Germline CDR1 MNHNS, CDR2 SASEGT. This CDR3 is built from 16 residues. Trimming cost V 5 bases and J 0 bases; bases outside gene matches: 7.

The CDR3: CASRPYQGDTIYF. In nucleotides, the CDR3 is TGTGCCAGCAGGCCCTACCAGGGGGACACCATATATTTT. J is TRBJ1-3 and V is TRBV6-5; 7 nucleotides align to TRBD1. After removal of 6 bases from V and 8 bases from J, the junction contained 7 bases not matched to a gene. Germline V gene data show CDR1 as MNHEY and CDR2 as SVGAGI. The CDR3 sequence is 13 residues long.

This clonotype has just a few counts. The rearrangement uses TRBV6-5 and TRBJ2-7, with TRBD1 matching 10 bases. CDR1 is MNHEY, CDR2 SVGAGI, per germline. The CDR3 spans 17 residues. V lost 5 bases and J lost 3; bases outside the gene matches: 13. CDR3 region: CASSHWRSGQGFYEQYF. The CDR3 DNA is TGTGCCAGCAGTCACTGGAGGTCGGGACAGGGGTTCTACGAGCAGTACTTC.

This clonotype was detected ten times or more. The genes are TRBV7-9 and TRBJ1-2, with 9 bases fitting TRBD1. Trimming at V came to 5 bases and at J to 8 bases, leaving 9 bases not matched to a gene. CDR1 SEHNR and CDR2 FQNEAQ come from the germline V gene (reference sequence). The CDR3 has 14 residues. The CDR3 DNA is TGTGCCAGCAGCCCCACAGGGGGCGCGGGAGGCTACACCTTC. This codes for CASSPTGGAGGYTF.

J is TRBJ1-4 and V is TRBV6-5, with D possibly TRBD1 on 6 matching bases. Germline CDR1 is MNHEY and CDR2 is SVGAGI. CDR3 length: 15 residues. The ends were cut back, 5 bases at V and 4 bases at J, with 14 bases in the middle. The CDR3: CASSTTGLGNEKLFF. DNA for the CDR3: TGTGCCAGCAGTACTACAGGGCTTGGTAATGAAAAACTGTTTTTT.

This clonotype was detected ten times or more. The genes are TRBV10-3 and TRBJ2-7; possibly TRBD1 for D (6 bases). Germline V gives CDR1 ENHRY, CDR2 SYGVKD. V was shortened by 5 bases and J by 5 bases, with 10 bases between the two germline ends. The CDR3 consists of 12 residues. CDR3 residues: CAISTGFHEQYF. The CDR3, as DNA: TGTGCCATCAGTACAGGGTTCCACGAGCAGTACTTC.

Here the CDR3 reads CASSLGLVAGTGKETQYF. CDR3 nucleotide sequence: TGTGCCAGCAGCTTAGGTCTCGTCGCAGGGACAGGGAAAGAGACCCAGTACTTC. V and J are TRBV11-1 and TRBJ2-5, with 9 bases that match TRBD1. The length of the CDR3 is 18 residues. Unmatched junction bases numbered 12, after V lost 1 base and J lost 3 bases. CDR1 and CDR2 (germline): SGHAT, FQDESV (reference sequence).

V and J are TRBV19 and TRBJ1-5; 8 bases align to TRBD1. Germline V gene data show CDR1 as LNHDA and CDR2 as SQIVND (reference sequence). The V segment lost 6 bases and the J segment 6 bases; nucleotides outside the gene matches: 4. This CDR3 is built from 13 residues. CDR3 coding DNA: TGTGCCAGTAGCGCAGGGGGCGTTCAGCCCCAGCATTTT. Protein product: CASSAGGVQPQHF.

This chain joins TRBV10-3 and TRBJ2-1, with D perhaps matching TRBD2 (5 bases). Germline V gene lookup returns CDR1 ENHRY and CDR2 SYGVKD. Trimming shortened V by 3 bases and J by 0 bases, and 9 bases separated the two germline ends. The CDR3 covers 15 residues. The CDR3 loop reads CAISDTGSSYNEQFF. The CDR3 region has the DNA TGTGCCATCAGTGACACTGGGAGCTCCTACAATGAGCAGTTCTTC.

This clonotype was counted between two and nine times. For the CDR3, the DNA is TGTGCCAGCACCTTAGACACTGAAGCTTTCTTT. This sequence encodes CASTLDTEAFF. The chain is built from TRBV6-6 and TRBJ1-1; unclear D gene. In germline, CDR1 is MNHNY, CDR2 SVGAGI (reference sequence). The CDR3 covers 11 residues. The V end was cut by 7 bases, the J end by 3 bases, with 6 bases between.

This clonotype was counted many times. The chain links TRBV29-1 to TRBJ2-2, with TRBD1 identical over 7 bases. This CDR3 has 15 residues. V lost 5 bases and J lost 4; bases outside the gene matches: 10. CDR1 SQVTM and CDR2 ANQGSEA come from the germline V gene. CDR3 DNA: TGCAGCGTTAGGACAGGAACAAGGGGCACCGGGGAGCTGTTTTTT. It codes for CSVRTGTRGTGELFF.

The chain links TRBV29-1 to TRBJ2-5; a possible D gene is TRBD1 (6 bases). Germline V gene data show CDR1 as SQVTM and CDR2 as ANQGSEA. V gave up 8 bases and J gave up 3 bases, with 10 bases separating them. The CDR3 totals 11 residues. The CDR3 nucleotides read TGCAGCAGCTACAGGGAAGAGACCCAGTACTTC. This sequence encodes CSSYREETQYF.

As concerns this clonotype: A much larger clone sits a single nucleotide away, making a read error possible. CDR3: CASSRDLEQRAYEQYF. DNA for the CDR3: TGCGCCAGCAGCCGAGATCTTGAACAGCGGGCCTACGAGCAGTACTTC. J is TRBJ2-7 and V is TRBV4-1; possibly TRBD2 for D (6 bases). Germline V lookup: CDR1 MGHRA, CDR2 YSYEKL. This CDR3 is 16 amino acids long. Between the trimmed V and J ends, which lost 4 bases and 2 bases, there was a span of 18 bases.

Comments on this clonotype: The junction departs from germline at one end; a sequencing error may be responsible. The chain recombines TRBV24-1 with TRBJ2-5; D remains unclear. There are 14 residues in the CDR3. Germline CDR1 and CDR2: KGHDR and SFDVKD. The CDR3 protein is CATSDSQRQETQYF. The CDR3, as DNA: TGTGCCACCAGCGATTCGCAACGACAAGAGACCCAGTACTTC.